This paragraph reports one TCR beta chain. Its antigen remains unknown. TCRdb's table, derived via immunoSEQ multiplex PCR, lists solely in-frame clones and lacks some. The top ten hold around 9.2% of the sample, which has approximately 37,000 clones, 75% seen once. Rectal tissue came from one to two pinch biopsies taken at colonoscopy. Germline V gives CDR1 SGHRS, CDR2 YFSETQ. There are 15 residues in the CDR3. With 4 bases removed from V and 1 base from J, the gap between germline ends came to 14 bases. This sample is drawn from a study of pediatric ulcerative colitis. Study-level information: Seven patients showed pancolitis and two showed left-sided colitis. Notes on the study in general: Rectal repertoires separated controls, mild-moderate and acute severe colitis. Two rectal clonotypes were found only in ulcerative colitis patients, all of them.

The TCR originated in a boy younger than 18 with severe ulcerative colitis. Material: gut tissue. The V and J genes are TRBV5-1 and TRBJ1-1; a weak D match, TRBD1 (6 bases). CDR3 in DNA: TGCGCCAGCAGCACGGGACAAGGGGGGAACACTGAAGCTTTCTTT. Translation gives CASSTGQGGNTEAFF.